This T cell receptor (beta chain) was identified in a study of T-cell reconstitution after alpha-beta-depleted transplantation in children. Study results and limitations: Elevated TCRbeta diversity at day 60 was traced, in some patients, to surviving recipient T cells and thymic progenitors.

For this clonotype: Its antigen is unknown.

TCRbeta library construction was performed incorporating unique molecular identifiers. MiXCR was run by TCRdb on the PCR reads, yielding one entry per CDR3 protein. The data contain about 440,000 distinct CDR3 sequences, over 40% of them seen just once; the ten biggest clones take up approximately 30%. The CDR3 has 16 residues. The germline V gene has CDR1 SGHVS and CDR2 FNYEAQ. The V segment lost 3 bases and the J segment 5 bases; nucleotides outside the gene matches: 10. Sequences were derived from PBMCs, sampled before TCRalphabeta/CD19-depleted stem cell transplant. The chain employs TRBV7-6 and TRBJ2-4; 7 bases map to TRBD1. The sequence was obtained from a girl aged 2 to 9 with aplastic anemia, due to receive a stem cell transplant. For the CDR3, the DNA is TGTGCCAGCAGCTTTCCTCTACGGGACAGAGAAAACATTCAGTACTTC. It codes for CASSFPLRDRENIQYF.